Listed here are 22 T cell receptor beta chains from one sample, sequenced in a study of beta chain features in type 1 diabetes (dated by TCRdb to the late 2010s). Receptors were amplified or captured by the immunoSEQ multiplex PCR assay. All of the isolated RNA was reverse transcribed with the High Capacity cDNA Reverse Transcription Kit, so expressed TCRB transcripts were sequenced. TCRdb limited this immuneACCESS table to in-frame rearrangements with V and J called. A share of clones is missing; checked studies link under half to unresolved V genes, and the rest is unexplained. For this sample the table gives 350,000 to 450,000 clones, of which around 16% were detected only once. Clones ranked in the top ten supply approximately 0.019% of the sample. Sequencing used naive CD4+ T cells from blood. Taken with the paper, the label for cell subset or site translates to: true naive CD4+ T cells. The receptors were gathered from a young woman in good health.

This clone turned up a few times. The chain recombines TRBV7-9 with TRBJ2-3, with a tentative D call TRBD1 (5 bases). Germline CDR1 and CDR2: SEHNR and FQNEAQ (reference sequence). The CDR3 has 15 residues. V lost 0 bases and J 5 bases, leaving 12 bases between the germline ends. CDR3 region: CASSLALGPKDTQYF. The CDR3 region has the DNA TGTGCCAGCAGCTTAGCGCTGGGGCCTAAAGATACGCAGTATTTT.

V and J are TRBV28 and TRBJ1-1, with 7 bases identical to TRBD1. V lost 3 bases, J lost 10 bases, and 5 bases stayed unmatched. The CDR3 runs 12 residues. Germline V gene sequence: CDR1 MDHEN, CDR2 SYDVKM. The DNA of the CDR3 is TGTGCCAGCAGTTTCACTTACAGGGGAGCTTTCTTT. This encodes CASSFTYRGAFF.

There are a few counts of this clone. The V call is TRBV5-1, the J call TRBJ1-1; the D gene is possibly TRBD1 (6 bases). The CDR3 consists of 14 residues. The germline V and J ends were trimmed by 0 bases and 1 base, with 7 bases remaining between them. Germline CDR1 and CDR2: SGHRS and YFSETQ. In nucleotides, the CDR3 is TGCGCCAGCAGCTTGGCAGGGGCGAACACTGAAGCTTTCTTT. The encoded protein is CASSLAGANTEAFF.

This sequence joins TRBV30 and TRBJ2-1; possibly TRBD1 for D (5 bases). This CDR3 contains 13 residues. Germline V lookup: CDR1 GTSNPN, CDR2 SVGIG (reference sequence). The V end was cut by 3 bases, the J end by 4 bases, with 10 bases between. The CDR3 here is CAWRQGGYNEQFF. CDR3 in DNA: TGTGCCTGGAGGCAGGGTGGGTACAATGAGCAGTTCTTC.

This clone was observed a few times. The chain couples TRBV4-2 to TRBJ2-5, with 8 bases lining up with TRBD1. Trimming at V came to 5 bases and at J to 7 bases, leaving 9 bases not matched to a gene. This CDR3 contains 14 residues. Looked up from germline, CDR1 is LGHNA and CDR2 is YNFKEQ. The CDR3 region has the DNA TGTGCCAGCAGCGAAGCCGGGACAGGACCGACCCAGTACTTC. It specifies CASSEAGTGPTQYF.

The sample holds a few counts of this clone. In DNA, the CDR3 is TGCGCCAGCAGCCAAGAATACTACCGGGAGGCTTTCTTT. It codes for CASSQEYYREAFF. This chain links TRBV4-3 with TRBJ1-1; D is unclear. Between the trimmed V and J ends, which lost 0 bases and 11 bases, there was a span of 13 bases. The CDR3 loop spans 13 amino acids. Germline V gives CDR1 LGHNA, CDR2 YSLEER.

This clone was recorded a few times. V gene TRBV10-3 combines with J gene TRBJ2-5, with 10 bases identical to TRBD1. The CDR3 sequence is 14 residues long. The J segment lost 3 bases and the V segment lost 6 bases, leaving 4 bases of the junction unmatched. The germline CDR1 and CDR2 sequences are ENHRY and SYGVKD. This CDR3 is CAISPGTGEETQYF. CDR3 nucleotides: TGTGCCATCAGCCCCGGGACAGGGGAAGAGACCCAGTACTTC.

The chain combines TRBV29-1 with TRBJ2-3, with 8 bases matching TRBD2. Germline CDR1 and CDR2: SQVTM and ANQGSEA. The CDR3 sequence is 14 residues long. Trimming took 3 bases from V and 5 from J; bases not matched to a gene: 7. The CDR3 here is CSVDSREGLDTQYF. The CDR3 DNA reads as TGCAGCGTTGATTCCCGGGAGGGTTTAGATACGCAGTATTTT.

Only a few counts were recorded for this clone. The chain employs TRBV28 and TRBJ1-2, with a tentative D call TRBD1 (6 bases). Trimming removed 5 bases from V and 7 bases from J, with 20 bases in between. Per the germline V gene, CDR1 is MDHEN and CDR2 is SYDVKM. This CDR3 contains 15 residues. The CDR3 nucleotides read TGTGCCAGCAGTCCATCTGGGACAAAAAGGGTTGGCTACACCTTC. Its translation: CASSPSGTKRVGYTF.

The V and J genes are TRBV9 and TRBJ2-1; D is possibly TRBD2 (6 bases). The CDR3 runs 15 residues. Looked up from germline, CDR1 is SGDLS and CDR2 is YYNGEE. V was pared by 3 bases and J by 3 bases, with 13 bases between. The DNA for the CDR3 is TGTGCCAGCAGCGGACGGGCGGGATACTACAATGAGCAGTTCTTC. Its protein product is CASSGRAGYYNEQFF.

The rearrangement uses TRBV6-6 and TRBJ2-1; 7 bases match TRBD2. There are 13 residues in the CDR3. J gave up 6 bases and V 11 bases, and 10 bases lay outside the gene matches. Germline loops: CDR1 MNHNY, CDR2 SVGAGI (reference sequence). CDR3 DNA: TGTGCCCTAGCGGACGGGAAGCGCAATGAGCAGTTCTTC. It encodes CALADGKRNEQFF.

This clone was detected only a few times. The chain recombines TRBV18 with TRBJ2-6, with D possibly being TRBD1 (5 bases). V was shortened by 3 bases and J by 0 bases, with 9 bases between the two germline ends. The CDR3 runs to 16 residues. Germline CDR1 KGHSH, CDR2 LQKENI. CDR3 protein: CASSPKTGSGANVLTF. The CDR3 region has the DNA TGTGCCAGCTCACCTAAAACAGGCTCTGGGGCCAACGTCCTGACTTTC.

DNA for the CDR3: TGTGCCAGCAGCCCCGGACAGGGCTATGGCTACACCTTC. Translated, it gives CASSPGQGYGYTF. The gene calls are TRBV7-2 and TRBJ1-2, with 8 positions matching TRBD1. With V trimmed by 5 bases and J by 4 bases, 3 bases remained unmatched. Germline lookup yields CDR1 SGHTA and CDR2 FQGNSA. CDR3 size: 13 residues.

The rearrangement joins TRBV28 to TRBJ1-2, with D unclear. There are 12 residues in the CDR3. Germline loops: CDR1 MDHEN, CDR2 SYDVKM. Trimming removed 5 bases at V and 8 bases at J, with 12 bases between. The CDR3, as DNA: TGTGCCAGCAGTCCAGTAACGAGGGGCTACACCTTC. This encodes CASSPVTRGYTF.

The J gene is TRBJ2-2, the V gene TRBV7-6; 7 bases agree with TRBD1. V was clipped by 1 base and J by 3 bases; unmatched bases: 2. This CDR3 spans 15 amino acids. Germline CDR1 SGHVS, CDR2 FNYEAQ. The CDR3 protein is CASSLGTGDTGELFF. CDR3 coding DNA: TGTGCCAGCAGCTTAGGCACAGGGGACACCGGGGAGCTGTTTTTT.

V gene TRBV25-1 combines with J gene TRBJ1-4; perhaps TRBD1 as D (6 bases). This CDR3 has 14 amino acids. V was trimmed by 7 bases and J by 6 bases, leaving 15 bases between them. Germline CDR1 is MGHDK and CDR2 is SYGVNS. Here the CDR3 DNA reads TGTGCCAGCACCGGGACAACGGGATATGAAAAACTGTTTTTT. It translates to CASTGTTGYEKLFF.

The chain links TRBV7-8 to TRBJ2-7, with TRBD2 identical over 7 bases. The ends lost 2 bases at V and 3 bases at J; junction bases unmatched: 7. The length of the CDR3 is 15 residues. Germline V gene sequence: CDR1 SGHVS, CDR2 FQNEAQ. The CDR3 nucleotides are TGTGCCAGCAGCTTAAGGAGGGAGGGCCTCTACGAGCAGTACTTC. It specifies CASSLRREGLYEQYF.

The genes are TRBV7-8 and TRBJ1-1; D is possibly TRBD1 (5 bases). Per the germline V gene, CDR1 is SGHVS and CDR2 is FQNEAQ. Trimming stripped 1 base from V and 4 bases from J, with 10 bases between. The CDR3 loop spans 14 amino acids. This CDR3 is CASSLVGGFTEAFF. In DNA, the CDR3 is TGTGCCAGCAGCTTAGTTGGGGGGTTCACTGAAGCTTTCTTT.

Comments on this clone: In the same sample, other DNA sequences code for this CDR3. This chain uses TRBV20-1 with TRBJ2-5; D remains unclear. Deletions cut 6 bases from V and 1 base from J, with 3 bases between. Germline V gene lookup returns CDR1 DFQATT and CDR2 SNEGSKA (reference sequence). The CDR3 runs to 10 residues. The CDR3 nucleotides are TGCAGTGCCCGCCAAGAGACCCAGTACTTC. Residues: CSARQETQYF.

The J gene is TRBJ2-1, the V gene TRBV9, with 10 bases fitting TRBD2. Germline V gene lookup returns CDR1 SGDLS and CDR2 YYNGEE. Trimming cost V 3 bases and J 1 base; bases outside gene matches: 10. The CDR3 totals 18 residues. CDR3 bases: TGTGCCAGCAGCGCCCAACCCATAGCGGGAGGATCCTACAATGAGCAGTTCTTC. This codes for CASSAQPIAGGSYNEQFF.

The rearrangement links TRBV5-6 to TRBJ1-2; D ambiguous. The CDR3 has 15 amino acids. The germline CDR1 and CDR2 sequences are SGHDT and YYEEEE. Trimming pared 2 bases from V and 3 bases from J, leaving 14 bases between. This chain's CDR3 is CASSFRAGGYYGYTF. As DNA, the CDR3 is TGTGCCAGCAGCTTTAGGGCAGGAGGTTACTATGGCTACACCTTC.

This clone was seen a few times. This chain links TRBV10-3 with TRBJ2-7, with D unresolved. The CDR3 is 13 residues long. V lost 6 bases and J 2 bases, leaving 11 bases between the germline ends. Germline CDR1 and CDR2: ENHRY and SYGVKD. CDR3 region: CAISPLGTYEQYF. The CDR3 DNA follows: TGTGCCATCAGCCCCTTGGGCACCTACGAGCAGTACTTC.